Included here is one T cell receptor (beta chain) sequence, with context. The record originates from a study of T cell changes during pregnancy in multiple sclerosis. With V trimmed by 5 bases and J by 11 bases, 9 bases remained unmatched. The CDR3 covers 14 residues. In germline, CDR1 is MGHDK, CDR2 SYGVNS. This table comes from immunoSEQ multiplex PCR, and its TCRdb copy is limited to in-frame clones, with some not included. This sample carries about 77,000 clones, about 93% of them seen once, and the ten largest clones take just over 2.5%. This receptor was obtained from a female donor in good health, enrolled as a control in a pregnancy study. The starting material was peripheral blood, obtained after pregnancy. The V gene is TRBV25-1, the J gene TRBJ1-4; 9 bases line up with TRBD1. CDR3 DNA: TGTGCCAGCAGTACGGGACAGGGATGGAAGAAACTGTTTTTT. Protein: CASSTGQGWKKLFF.